The source of this T cell receptor (beta chain) is a study of a mutant IDH1 vaccine in newly diagnosed glioma. Time point here: week 47, end of study. A single vaccine dose contained 300 ug of mutant IDH1 20-mer peptide, and topical imiquimod was used with it. Regarding this clone: Its cognate antigen is unknown.

The method was immunoSEQ multiplex PCR; TCRdb's version includes in-frame clones alone and lacks a portion of them. The data hold tens of thousands of clones, with about 79% observed a single time. This material consisted of PBMCs, taken from a glioma patient whose treatment included an IDH1 peptide vaccine. This TCR derives from a man aged 45-65 years with glioma.

CDR3 DNA: TGTGCCAGCAGTGACACGGGACCGCCGAAACACACTGAAGCTTTCTTT. Translated: CASSDTGPPKHTEAFF. This rearrangement joins TRBV6-1 to TRBJ1-1; D perhaps matches TRBD1 (5 bases). Per the germline V gene, CDR1 is MNHNS and CDR2 is SASEGT. This CDR3 is built from 16 residues. The V and J ends lost 3 bases and 3 bases respectively, with 17 bases between them.